This T cell receptor (beta chain) was found in a study of cytomegalovirus exposure and HLA in healthy donors. The CDR3 runs to 16 residues. V was clipped by 0 bases and J by 6 bases, with 17 bases between them. Germline V gives CDR1 SGDLS, CDR2 YYNGEE. TCRdb's table, derived via immunoSEQ multiplex PCR, lists solely in-frame clones and lacks some. The data show about 92,000 clones, with around 93% seen just once and about 1.1% held by the top ten. The chain joins TRBV9 to TRBJ2-3, with a weak D call TRBD1 (5 bases). Sequencing input: PBMCs. The TCR was taken from a young woman in good health and CMV-seropositive. The CDR3 is CASSVGVRDVGDTQYF. CDR3 bases: TGTGCCAGCAGCGTAGGCGTCAGGGATGTGGGGGATACGCAGTATTTT. Combining the CDR3 with reference TRBV9 and TRBJ2-3 gives the whole variable domain DSGVTQTPKHLITATGQRVTLRCSPRSGDLSVYWYQQSLDQGLQFLIQYYNGEERAKGNILERFSAQQFPDLHSELNLSSLELGDSALYFCASSVGVRDVGDTQYFGPGTRLTVL.